One sample yielded the 22 T cell receptor delta chains listed below, sequenced in a study of γδ T cells in repeated Plasmodium falciparum infection. Bulk repertoires came from Vgamma9/Vdelta2+ or Vdelta2-negative gammadelta T cells flow-sorted from PBMC. TCRdb called clones anew from the multiplex PCR reads with CATT. The profile covers tens of thousands of delta-chain clones, with roughly 0.98% appearing a single time and around a tenth taken by the ten largest. The sequencing sample was made of gamma-delta T cells from blood. Receptors were obtained from a pool of human donors (malaria-infected and uninfected, not separated).

With respect to this clone: A far larger clone is just one base off, so this is likely a read error. At the DNA level, this CDR3 is encoded by other sequences in the same sample as well. The chain couples TRDV1 to TRDJ1; weak D call: TRDD3 (5 bases). The V gene's germline CDR1 is TSWWSYY and CDR2 QGS. V dropped 2 bases and J dropped 3 bases, with 19 bases sitting between them. The CDR3 is 17 amino acids. CDR3 sequence reads: CALGERGGYRKADKLIF. The CDR3, as DNA: TGTGCTCTTGGGGAAAGAGGGGGGTATAGGAAGGCCGATAAACTCATCTTT.

Notes on this clone: A single base is all that separates this from a far larger clone, so a read error is likely. The same CDR3 arises from other DNA sequences in this sample as well. The chain couples TRDV1 to TRDJ1, with TRDD3 matching 12 bases. TCRdb leaves out the J gene; it was filled in here by matching the DNA to germline. Per the germline V gene, CDR1 is TSWWSYY and CDR2 is QGS. The CDR3 has 22 residues. With V trimmed by 2 bases and J by 0 bases, 19 bases remained unmatched. CDR3 in DNA: TGTGCTCTTGGGGAAATTTCCACGTCCTACTGGGGGATACCACCGTACACCGATAAACTCATCTTT. This sequence encodes CALGEISTSYWGIPPYTDKLIF.

Note on this clone: TCRdb's protein, taken from a much larger clone, differs from this DNA's translation at residue 14, likely owing to a read error; the protein displayed comes from the DNA. The chain joins TRDV2 to TRDJ1; 10 nucleotides match TRDD3. TCRdb carries no J gene annotation; the J gene was assigned here by matching the DNA with germline. The CDR3 spans 18 residues. Germline lookup yields CDR1 GEAIGNYY and CDR2 EKD. The CDR3, as DNA: TGTGCCTGTGACAGTCTACTGGGGGATTCACAGTACACCGGTAAACTCATCTTT. This translates into CACDSLLGDSQYTGKLIF.

As to this clone: TCRdb's listed protein matches a much larger clone and diverges from this DNA's translation at residue 21, likely through a read error; the protein shown comes from the DNA. The chain is built from TRDV1 and TRDJ1, with TRDD3 identical over 7 bases. The J gene, left out of TCRdb, was set here by checking the DNA against germline. Germline V CDR1 and CDR2: TSWWSYY, QGS. The CDR3 loop spans 24 amino acids. CDR3 residues: CALGERDTSGILTPDGVNTDELIF. The CDR3 nucleotides are TGTGCTCTTGGGGAACGGGATACAAGCGGGATACTAACCCCCGATGGAGTTAACACCGATGAACTCATCTTT.

This clone was counted a few times. The protein held in TCRdb is that of a much larger clone and does not match this DNA's translation at residue 16, likely because of a read error; the protein shown is translated from the DNA. The gene calls are TRDV1 and TRDJ1, with a tentative D call TRDD2 (9 bases). TCRdb lists no J gene, so it was determined here by aligning the DNA to germline. Per the germline V gene, CDR1 is TSWWSYY and CDR2 is QGS. The V gene lost 1 base and the J gene lost 0 bases, with 42 bases spanning the gap. The CDR3 is 26 amino acids. This CDR3 is CALGEPYLPAFLLGAPTLEYTDKLIF. The CDR3 DNA reads TGTGCTCTTGGGGAACCCTATTTGCCGGCCTTCCTACTGGGGGCCCCAACCCTGGAGTACACCGATAAACTCATCTTT.

On this clone itself: For this DNA, TCRdb reports the protein of a much larger clone, which diverges at residue 9, most likely from a read error; the protein presented here is translated directly from the DNA. The chain carries TRDV1 and TRDJ1, with 13 positions matching TRDD3. Germline V gene lookup returns CDR1 TSWWSYY and CDR2 QGS. The J segment lost 3 bases and the V segment lost 4 bases, leaving 20 bases of the junction unmatched. CDR3 length: 21 residues. The CDR3: CALGAPSYISLLGDTADKLIF. Here the CDR3 DNA reads TGTGCTCTTGGGGCCCCTTCCTACATATCCCTACTGGGGGATACGGCCGATAAACTCATCTTT.

As concerns this clone: This DNA's translation differs at residue 14 from TCRdb's protein, which comes from a much larger clone; a read error is likely, and the protein shown is translated from the DNA. This chain joins TRDV1 and TRDJ1, with 10 bases lining up with TRDD3. The J gene is absent in TCRdb and was assigned here via DNA matching to germline. Germline loops: CDR1 TSWWSYY, CDR2 QGS. The CDR3 extends over 20 amino acids. Trimming cost V 3 bases and J 1 base; bases outside gene matches: 17. CDR3 protein: CALGDESLTGDTRGTDKLIF. The CDR3 region has the DNA TGTGCTCTTGGGGATGAGTCACTTACGGGGGATACGCGTGGCACCGATAAACTCATCTTT.

Note on this clone: One base separates it from a far larger clone, so it is likely a read error. Different DNA sequences within this sample yield the same CDR3. V usage is TRDV1 and J usage is TRDJ1, with TRDD2 as a possible D gene (5 bases). The CDR3 has 16 residues. The germline CDR1 and CDR2 sequences are TSWWSYY and QGS. With 4 bases removed from V and 6 bases from J, the gap between germline ends came to 21 bases. The CDR3 DNA reads TGTGCTCTTGGGGGACCGGGCGGAAACTTCCCCCATAAACTCATCTTT. This codes for CALGGPGGNFPHKLIF.

A remark on this clone: A far larger clone differs by one base, so this is likely a read error. Other DNA variants within this sample encode the same CDR3. The J gene is TRDJ1, the V gene TRDV1; D might be TRDD3 (5 bases). This CDR3 has 14 residues. CDR1 TSWWSYY and CDR2 QGS come from the germline V gene. The CDR3 sequence: CALVPVGRTDKLIF. In DNA, the CDR3 is TGTGCCCTGGTCCCTGTGGGGAGGACCGATAAACTCATCTTT.

In its sample, this clone was seen a few times. The CDR3 nucleotides are TGTGCTCTTTTTTTGTCCTCTCCAACAAACTCGACCGGAATACTGGAGGATACCCTAGGCCGCACCGATAAACTCATCTTT. Its protein is CALFLSSPTNSTGILEDTLGRTDKLIF. The chain employs TRDV1 and TRDJ1, with TRDD3 as a possible D gene (6 bases). Trimming cost V 8 bases and J 1 base, with 53 bases left between them. CDR1 is TSWWSYY, CDR2 QGS, per germline. CDR3 length: 27 residues.

This clone has more than one count but fewer than ten. This likely traces to a read error, being one base from a far larger clone. Within the sample, other DNA sequences also encode this same CDR3. This chain joins TRDV2 and TRDJ1; D possibly corresponds to TRDD3 (5 bases). Here the J gene came from matching the DNA to germline, since TCRdb omits it. Germline assignment: CDR1 GEAIGNYY and CDR2 EKD. CDR3 length: 14 amino acids. In DNA form, the CDR3 reads TGTGCCTGCGACACAGTAATGTCGGGATCTGAACTCATCTTT. Translating gives CACDTVMSGSELIF.

Points on this clone: TCRdb's entry gives the protein of a much larger clone, which mismatches this DNA's translation at residue 19, likely from a read error; the protein reported here is translated from the DNA. In nucleotides, the CDR3 is TGTGCCTGTGACACCGTACTGGGGGATACGCGTAATCACTCCTGGGACACCCGAAAGATGTTTTTC. Protein product: CACDTVLGDTRNHSWDTRKMFF. The V call is TRDV2, the J call TRDJ3; 13 bases are a match to TRDD3. The J gene was missing in TCRdb and was found by matching the end of the DNA to germline. CDR3 length equals 22 residues. CDR1 is GEAIGNYY and CDR2 is EKD in the germline V gene.

The table lists this clone with many counts. TCRdb's protein for this DNA is that of a much larger clone and differs from the translation at residue 3, likely a read error; the protein shown is the DNA translation. The chain is built from TRDV2 and TRDJ1, with 10 positions matching TRDD3. TCRdb records no J gene; here it was assigned by comparing the DNA to germline. The CDR3 is 18 amino acids. The V gene's germline CDR1 is GEAIGNYY and CDR2 EKD. CDR3: CARDTVWGIPSRTDKLIF. CDR3 nucleotide sequence: TGTGCCCGTGACACCGTATGGGGGATACCGAGCCGCACCGATAAACTCATCTTT.

The sample holds many counts of this clone. The protein in TCRdb stems from a much larger clone and differs at residue 14 from this DNA's translation, likely a read error; here the protein is translated from the DNA. No call exists for the J gene, whereas the V gene is TRDV2. This CDR3 is 16 amino acids long. Germline V gene sequence: CDR1 GEAIGNYY, CDR2 EKD. CDR3 nucleotide sequence: TGTGCCTGTGACGCGGCCTTCCCCCCCAACACCGATAAACCCATCTTT. Amino acids: CACDAAFPPNTDKPIF.

A few counts support this clone. The protein held in TCRdb is that of a much larger clone and does not match this DNA's translation at residue 23, likely because of a read error; the protein shown is translated from the DNA. The chain carries TRDV1 and TRDJ1, with 9 bases identical to TRDD2. No J gene is reported in TCRdb; it was inferred here by comparing the DNA with germline. Per germline, CDR1 TSWWSYY and CDR2 QGS. This CDR3 region has 28 residues. V dropped 1 base and J dropped 3; count of bases not matched to a gene: 42. The CDR3 nucleotides read TGTGCTCTTGGGGAACCCCTGGTACCTTCCTACGTTCCCCGAAACCTCCGCCTGGGCCCTCCATACGCCGATAAACTCATCTTT. This translates into CALGEPLVPSYVPRNLRLGPPYADKLIF.

A few counts support this clone. This DNA's translation and the protein TCRdb lists, from a much larger clone, do not match at residue 4, likely due to a read error; the protein shown is translated from the DNA. The J gene is TRDJ1, the V gene TRDV2; 12 positions match TRDD3. CDR3 length: 19 residues. V lost 5 bases and J lost 0; bases outside the gene matches: 15. Germline V lookup: CDR1 GEAIGNYY, CDR2 EKD. CDR3 in DNA: TGTGCCTGTGGCCCTCTGGGGGATACGCCCTCATCGTACACCGATAAACTCATCTTT. It specifies CACGPLGDTPSSYTDKLIF.

Only a few counts were recorded for this clone. Since a far larger clone is one base different, this is likely a read error. Distinct nucleotide sequences in the sample also encode this CDR3. The rearrangement joins TRDV2 to TRDJ3; 7 bases are a match to TRDD3. TCRdb gives no J gene; it was assigned here by matching the DNA to germline. The CDR3 has 21 residues. The germline CDR1 and CDR2 sequences are GEAIGNYY and EKD. The CDR3 reads CACDKRSWGFLKTWDTRQMFF. CDR3 nucleotide sequence: TGTGCTTGTGACAAGAGGAGCTGGGGGTTCCTTAAGACCTGGGACACCCGACAGATGTTTTTC.

This clone was picked up many times. The TCRdb protein, from a much larger clone, departs from this DNA's translation at residue 14, likely by read error; the protein shown derives from the DNA. The CDR3 DNA is TGTGCCTTCTACCTGGCCTTCCCTCCATCTTTTGGGGGAGACGCAAGCGGCATCTTT. Its translation is CAFYLAFPPSFGGDASGIF. J is TRDJ1 and V is TRDV3; D may be TRDD3 (7 bases). The CDR3 covers 19 residues. Germline assignment: CDR1 TVYSNPD and CDR2 GDNSRS (reference sequence). Trimming took off 3 bases at V and 13 bases at J, with 42 bases between the two ends.

A remark on this clone: Given a far larger clone just one base away, this is likely a sequencing read error. This CDR3 is also generated by other DNA sequences in the sample. This chain connects TRDV1 to TRDJ1, with 10 bases lining up with TRDD3. TCRdb leaves out the J gene; it was filled in here by matching the DNA to germline. The CDR3 contains 20 residues. The germline V gene encodes CDR1 TSWWSYY and CDR2 QGS. The CDR3 coding sequence is TGTGCTCTCGGGGAACTAGCAGATCTCGATACTGGGGGATACACCGATAAACTCATCTTT. Translating it yields CALGELADLDTGGYTDKLIF.

Concerning this clone itself: The protein held in TCRdb is that of a much larger clone and does not match this DNA's translation at residue 7, likely because of a read error; the protein shown is translated from the DNA. Here the CDR3 DNA reads TGTGCTCTTGGGGTCTTCGATAATATTCTAAACTGGGGGACACCATCAGCCGATAAACTCATCTTT. Translated: CALGVFDNILNWGTPSADKLIF. This chain connects TRDV1 to TRDJ1; TRDD3 matches at 9 bases. Per germline, CDR1 TSWWSYY and CDR2 QGS. This CDR3 spans 22 amino acids. V lost 4 bases and J lost 3; bases outside the gene matches: 27.

This clone ranks as medium-sized. This same CDR3 is encoded by further DNA sequences in the sample. CDR3 bases: TGTGCCTGTGACACGCTCCCGCTGGGGGACCACAACACCGATAAACTCATCTTT. Protein: CACDTLPLGDHNTDKLIF. The V gene is TRDV2, the J gene TRDJ1, with 8 bases identical to TRDD3. Germline V gives CDR1 GEAIGNYY, CDR2 EKD. The J segment lost 0 bases and the V segment lost 1 base, leaving 12 bases of the junction unmatched. This CDR3 region has 18 residues.

This clone was seen only a few times. For this DNA, TCRdb reports the protein of a much larger clone, which diverges at residue 14, most likely from a read error; the protein presented here is translated directly from the DNA. The chain is built from TRDV1 and TRDJ1; 8 nucleotides agree with TRDD2. After removal of 4 bases from V and 2 bases from J, the junction contained 27 bases not matched to a gene. Germline-derived CDR1 and CDR2 are TSWWSYY and QGS. CDR3 length: 22 amino acids. In DNA, the CDR3 is TGTGCTCTTGGGGCCTACCCTGTCGCCTTCCTAAAGTACCGGGGGAAAACCGATAAACTCATCTTT. Amino acid sequence: CALGAYPVAFLKYRGKTDKLIF.